These T cell receptor beta chains were read from a single sample in a study of human T cells and chemical hapten exposure. TCRdb analysed the RACE reads with MiXCR anew, one entry per CDR3 protein. Of about 82,000 distinct CDR3 sequences in the sample, roughly 13% were seen once. Here the sequenced sample was whole blood, taken in connection with sensitization to the hapten diphenylcyclopropenone (DPC). The receptor set was obtained from a woman in her forties or fifties with alopecia areata. Some clones in this sample may be carry-over from other donors' samples. Both conserved end residues are part of each CDR3. D genes are given only for firm matches. Clone size is shown for a subset of rows, as once, few, many or a class of expanded clone.

TRBJ2-1,TRBD1,many,TRBV6-2/TRBV6-3,CASSYSNRGVSEQFF,TGTGCCAGCAGTTACTCCAACAGGGGGGTGAGTGAGCAGTTCTTC
TRBJ1-2,-,-,TRBV20-1,CSARDPTGNLWYGYTF,TGCAGTGCTAGAGATCCGACTGGGAATCTTTGGTATGGCTACACCTTC
TRBJ2-1,TRBD2,-,TRBV7-2,CASSKVAGGYNEQFF,TGTGCCAGCAGCAAAGTAGCGGGAGGGTACAATGAGCAGTTCTTC
TRBJ2-7,TRBD2,few,TRBV7-2,CASSLATIAGVSYEQYF,TGTGCCAGCAGCTTAGCCACGATAGCGGGAGTGTCTTACGAGCAGTACTTC
TRBJ1-2,TRBD1,many,TRBV29-1,CSVVRQGARDGYTF,TGCAGCGTTGTTAGGCAGGGGGCGCGGGATGGCTACACCTTC
TRBJ2-5,-,few,TRBV28,CASSPVGGAQETQYF,TGTGCCAGCAGTCCCGTGGGGGGGGCCCAAGAGACCCAGTACTTC
TRBJ1-1,-,-,TRBV29-1,CSVEYGPGTEAFF,TGCAGCGTTGAATATGGCCCGGGCACTGAAGCTTTCTTT
TRBJ2-7,TRBD2,few,TRBV7-9,CASSSQLAASYEQYF,TGTGCCAGCAGCTCACAGCTAGCGGCATCCTACGAGCAGTACTTC
TRBJ2-4,TRBD1,-,TRBV20-1,CSALTDRVDIQYF,TGCAGTGCTTTAACAGACAGGGTAGACATTCAGTACTTC
TRBJ2-3,-,-,TRBV20-1,CSANSRTDTQYF,TGCAGTGCTAATAGCCGCACAGATACGCAGTATTTT
TRBJ2-2,TRBD1,many,TRBV12-3/TRBV12-4,CASKTGRDTGELFF,TGTGCCAGCAAGACAGGGCGGGACACCGGGGAGCTGTTTTTT
TRBJ2-5,-,few,TRBV6-5,CASSGGQETQYF,TGTGCCAGCAGTGGGGGCCAAGAGACCCAGTACTTC
TRBJ2-1,-,many,TRBV29-1,CSVDQGTSYNEQFF,TGCAGCGTCGATCAGGGAACGTCGTACAATGAGCAGTTCTTC
TRBJ2-5,TRBD2,-,TRBV19,CASSIGGKQETQYF,TGTGCCAGTAGTATCGGGGGGAAACAAGAGACCCAGTACTTC
TRBJ2-7,-,-,TRBV5-6,CASSLVDSYEQYF,TGTGCCAGCAGCTTGGTGGACAGCTACGAGCAGTACTTC
TRBJ2-1,-,few,TRBV5-1,CASSYTSIWTNEQFF,TGCGCCAGCAGCTACACTAGCATCTGGACAAATGAGCAGTTCTTC
TRBJ2-5,TRBD2,many,TRBV11-2,CASSLGSGRAWETQYF,TGTGCCAGCAGCTTAGGTAGCGGGAGGGCCTGGGAGACCCAGTACTTC
TRBJ2-2,-,-,TRBV7-2,CASSSLASTGELFF,TGTGCCAGCAGCTCGCTAGCGTCGACCGGGGAGCTGTTTTTT
TRBJ2-3,-,many,TRBV29-1,CSVGPHTDTQYF,TGCAGCGTTGGACCTCACACAGATACGCAGTATTTT
TRBJ2-3,-,few,TRBV7-9,CASSLGLPRNTQYF,TGTGCCAGCAGCTTGGGACTCCCGAGGAATACGCAGTATTTT
TRBJ1-1,-,many,TRBV10-3,CAIRETGEAFF,TGTGCCATCAGGGAAACAGGTGAAGCTTTCTTT
TRBJ2-7,TRBD1,few,TRBV29-1,CSVPPTVDRPYEQYF,TGCAGCGTCCCACCCACAGTGGACAGGCCCTACGAGCAGTACTTC
TRBJ2-2,TRBD2,-,TRBV3-1,CASSQVGGNGELFF,TGTGCCAGCAGCCAAGTGGGAGGGAACGGGGAGCTGTTTTTT
TRBJ1-2,-,few,TRBV5-1,CASSLAGNYGYTF,TGCGCCAGCAGCTTGGCCGGTAACTATGGCTACACCTTC
TRBJ1-6,TRBD1,-,TRBV20-1,CSALPDRGRNSPLHF,TGCAGTGCCCTCCCGGACAGGGGGAGAAATTCACCCCTCCACTTT
TRBJ2-1,-,-,TRBV5-1,CASSLELVGRGNEQFF,TGCGCCAGCAGCTTGGAATTAGTTGGTAGGGGCAATGAGCAGTTCTTC
TRBJ2-1,-,-,TRBV5-1,CASSSNGAGSYNEQFF,TGCGCCAGCAGCTCCAACGGGGCAGGCTCCTACAATGAGCAGTTCTTC
TRBJ2-3,TRBD2,many,TRBV5-1,CATALAGALDTQYF,TGCGCCACCGCCCTAGCGGGAGCCCTCGATACGCAGTATTTT
TRBJ2-7,-,many,TRBV5-1,CASSLGRVNEQYF,TGCGCCAGCAGCTTGGGCAGGGTAAACGAGCAGTACTTC
TRBJ2-1,TRBD2,many,TRBV20-1,CSARTSGSYNEQFF,TGCAGTGCCCGGACTAGCGGGAGTTACAATGAGCAGTTCTTC
TRBJ1-5,-,few,TRBV21-1,CASSRQPQHF,TGTGCCAGCAGCAGACAGCCCCAGCATTTT
TRBJ2-5,-,-,TRBV11-2,CASSLEGRGTWTQYF,TGTGCCAGCAGCTTAGAGGGGAGAGGGACTTGGACCCAGTACTTC
TRBJ2-2,-,many,TRBV6-6,CASSLYSLGLTGELFF,TGTGCCAGCAGTTTATACAGCTTAGGGCTCACCGGGGAGCTGTTTTTT
TRBJ1-5,-,few,TRBV4-1,CASSQDTAGGLNQPQHF,TGCGCCAGCAGCCAAGATACGGCAGGCGGGCTCAATCAGCCCCAGCATTTT
TRBJ2-1,-,few,TRBV11-2,CASSLDHSNEQFF,TGTGCCAGCAGCTTGGACCACTCCAATGAGCAGTTCTTC
TRBJ1-6,-,-,TRBV27,CASSFSTDNSPLHF,TGTGCCAGCAGTTTTTCGACCGATAATTCACCCCTCCACTTT
TRBJ2-1,-,few,TRBV29-1,CSVEDRAALNYNEQFF,TGCAGCGTTGAAGATCGGGCAGCTCTCAACTACAATGAGCAGTTCTTC
TRBJ2-7,TRBD2,-,TRBV20-1,CSARDRSSGTPEQYF,TGCAGTGCTAGAGATAGGAGTAGCGGGACGCCCGAGCAGTACTTC
TRBJ2-1,-,-,TRBV11-2,CASSLVRGSYNEQFF,TGTGCCAGCAGCTTAGTGCGGGGTTCCTACAATGAGCAGTTCTTC
TRBJ2-2,-,many,TRBV7-9,CASSLNGPPNTGELFF,TGTGCCAGCAGCTTAAACGGACCCCCGAACACCGGGGAGCTGTTTTTT
TRBJ2-5,TRBD1,-,TRBV11-2,CASSYDRGVSVDQYF,TGTGCCAGCAGTTACGACAGGGGGGTTTCCGTGGACCAGTACTTC
TRBJ2-1,-,-,TRBV2,CASREYNEQFF,TGTGCCAGCAGGGAATACAATGAGCAGTTCTTC
TRBJ1-3,-,many,TRBV10-2,CASMSLLSGNTIYF,TGCGCCAGCATGAGTCTCCTTTCTGGAAACACCATATATTTT
TRBJ2-2,-,many,TRBV29-1,CSVTPGPRTGELFF,TGCAGCGTAACTCCGGGCCCCAGGACCGGGGAGCTGTTTTTT
TRBJ2-3,TRBD2,-,TRBV29-1,CSVAGTSSSNTDTQYF,TGCAGCGTGGCCGGGACTAGCTCCTCCAACACAGATACGCAGTATTTT
TRBJ1-5,-,many,TRBV19,CASRSRGSAADSNQPQHF,TGTGCCAGTAGGTCAAGGGGGTCGGCTGCGGATAGCAATCAGCCCCAGCATTTT